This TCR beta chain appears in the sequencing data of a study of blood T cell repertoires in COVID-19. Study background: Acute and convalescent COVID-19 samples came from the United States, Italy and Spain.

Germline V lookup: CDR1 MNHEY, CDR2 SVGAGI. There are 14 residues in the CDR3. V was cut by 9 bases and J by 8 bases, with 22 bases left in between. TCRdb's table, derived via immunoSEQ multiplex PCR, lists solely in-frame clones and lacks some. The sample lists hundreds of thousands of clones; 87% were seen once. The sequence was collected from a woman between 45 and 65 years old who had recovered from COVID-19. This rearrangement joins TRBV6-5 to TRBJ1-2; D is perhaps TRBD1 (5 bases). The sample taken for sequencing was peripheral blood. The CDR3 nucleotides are TGTGCCAGTTCAACGTCAGGGTCCACGGAAGGCTACACCTTC. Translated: CASSTSGSTEGYTF.